The T cell receptor beta chain under discussion was sequenced for a study of T cell repertoires in cytomegalovirus infection. In TCRdb, the reads were re-called with MiXCR into one record per CDR3 protein. Among about 500,000 distinct CDR3 sequences listed, more than 30% were seen once. This clonotype has only a few counts. Its specificity is unknown. Germline V gene data show CDR1 as SGHVS and CDR2 as FQNEAQ. The CDR3 consists of 14 residues. V dropped 5 bases and J dropped 0 bases, with 11 bases sitting between them. This specimen consisted of cultured PBMCs, obtained from culture after CMV antigen stimulation. The receptor was derived from a human donor in good health (CMV status not recorded). Some clones in this sample may be carry-over from other donors' samples. V gene TRBV7-8 combines with J gene TRBJ2-7; D gene ambiguous. CDR3 in DNA: TGTGCCAGCAGCCGGTCCCCGGACTCCTACGAGCAGTACTTC. Its translation is CASSRSPDSYEQYF.